The 29 T cell receptor beta chains given below trace back to one sample, sequenced in a study of T cells after yellow fever vaccination. TCRdb used MiXCR to reprocess the 5' RACE reads, holding one entry per CDR3 protein. The top ten clones hold approximately 25% of a sample with a few hundred thousand distinct CDR3 sequences, 4.1% of them seen once. The sample here was PBMCs, taken 5 days after the yellow fever booster vaccination. Receptors were obtained from a man younger than 35 who received the YFV17D yellow fever vaccine.

The CDR3 spells CASSPTGGLYNEQFF. The DNA of the CDR3 is TGTGCCAGCTCACCCACGGGGGGGCTTTACAATGAGCAGTTCTTC. The genes are TRBV18 and TRBJ2-1; 8 bases fit TRBD2. Per germline, CDR1 KGHSH and CDR2 LQKENI. The CDR3 extends over 15 amino acids. V was clipped by 3 bases and J by 4 bases; unmatched bases: 5.

The table lists this clonotype with many counts. J is TRBJ2-3 and V is TRBV12-3 or TRBV12-4, with D perhaps TRBD2 (7 bases). The CDR3 has 15 amino acids. V gave up 3 bases and J gave up 2 bases, with 12 bases separating them. The CDR3 sequence: CASSFGGGATDTQYF. The CDR3 coding sequence is TGTGCCAGCAGTTTTGGGGGGGGGGCCACAGATACGCAGTATTTT.

This clonotype occurred many times. The chain has TRBV25-1 and TRBJ2-5; TRBD2 matches at 7 bases. Looked up from germline, CDR1 is MGHDK and CDR2 is SYGVNS. CDR3 size: 15 residues. V trimming: 4 bases; J trimming: 5 bases; junction bases outside the gene matches: 10. The DNA of the CDR3 is TGTGCCAGCAGTGTCTCGACGGGGGGAGGGGAGACCCAGTACTTC. This sequence encodes CASSVSTGGGETQYF.

This clonotype came up a few times. V is TRBV4-1 and J is TRBJ2-1, with D unresolved. CDR3 length equals 15 residues. Per the germline V gene, CDR1 is MGHRA and CDR2 is YSYEKL. The ends were cut back, 1 base at V and 6 bases at J, with 13 bases in the middle. The CDR3 DNA sequence: TGCGCCAGCAGCCAAGGTTGGTTTGATAGCAATGAGCAGTTCTTC. As protein: CASSQGWFDSNEQFF.

This clonotype was recorded many times. The J gene is TRBJ1-5, the V gene TRBV7-2; 9 nucleotides match TRBD1. With 5 bases clipped from V and 2 bases from J, the junction kept 10 bases outside the gene matches. The CDR3 is made up of 17 amino acids. The V gene's germline CDR1 is SGHTA and CDR2 FQGNSA. CDR3 DNA: TGTGCCAGCAGCCGTGCGGGACAGGGAGTGGGCAATCAGCCCCAGCATTTT. Amino acids: CASSRAGQGVGNQPQHF. The whole variable domain, remainder taken from reference TRBV7-2 and TRBJ1-5, is GAGVSQSPSNKVTEKGKDVELRCDPISGHTALYWYRQSLGQGLEFLIYFQGNSAPDKSGLPSDRFSAERTGGSVSTLTIQRTQQEDSAVYLCASSRAGQGVGNQPQHFGDGTRLSIL.

This clonotype was counted many times. The rearrangement joins TRBV18 to TRBJ1-1; 11 bases align to TRBD1. V lost 2 bases to trimming and J lost 4 bases; unmatched junction nucleotides: 3. This CDR3 is 15 amino acids long. Germline V gene lookup returns CDR1 KGHSH and CDR2 LQKENI. In nucleotides, the CDR3 is TGTGCCAGCTCACCATCCGGGACAGGGGGCACTGAAGCTTTCTTT. As protein: CASSPSGTGGTEAFF.

On this clonotype itself: One end of the junction fails to match germline, which may point to a read error. V is TRBV7-7 and J is TRBJ2-5; D unclear. This CDR3 is built from 13 residues. The germline CDR1 and CDR2 sequences are SSHAT and FNYEAQ (reference sequence). The CDR3 here is CASSQRAEETQYF. The CDR3 DNA follows: TGTGCTAGCAGCCAGCGCGCGGAGGAGACCCAGTACTTC. The full variable domain, in which reference TRBV7-7 and TRBJ2-5 provide the parts outside the CDR3, is GAGVSQSPRYKVTKRGQDVTLRCDPISSHATLYWYQQALGQGPEFLTYFNYEAQPDKSGLPSDRFSAERPEGSISTLTIQRTEQRDSAMYRCASSQRAEETQYFGPGTRLLVL.

V usage is TRBV28 and J usage is TRBJ1-2; D may be TRBD1 (6 bases). CDR1 and CDR2 (germline): MDHEN, SYDVKM. The CDR3 has 13 amino acids. The V end lost 7 bases, the J end lost 4 bases, and 13 bases lay between the germline ends. CDR3 bases: TGTGCCAGCACCATGGGGGGCAGCTATGGCTACACCTTC. Protein: CASTMGGSYGYTF.

This clonotype was seen a handful of times. The chain joins TRBV7-3 to TRBJ2-3; TRBD2 might be the D (6 bases). CDR1 SGHTA and CDR2 FQGTGA come from the germline V gene. V lost 3 bases, J lost 5 bases, and 18 bases lay in between. The CDR3 has 16 residues. The CDR3 region is CASSLGVAGIGDTQYF. The CDR3 DNA reads TGTGCCAGCAGCTTGGGTGTGGCGGGGATCGGAGATACGCAGTATTTT.

This clonotype was observed a few times. This chain uses TRBV12-3 or TRBV12-4 with TRBJ1-1; possibly TRBD1 for D (5 bases). The CDR3 has 12 amino acids. V lost 5 bases and J 5 bases, leaving 9 bases between the germline ends. The CDR3 is CASSQGQTEAFF. As DNA, the CDR3 is TGTGCCAGCAGTCAGGGTCAGACTGAAGCTTTCTTT.

This clonotype was recorded a few times. This CDR3 reads CASSLTGAADSPLHF. In DNA form, the CDR3 reads TGTGCCAGCAGCCTTACAGGGGCCGCGGATTCACCCCTCCACTTT. The gene calls are TRBV7-2 and TRBJ1-6; 7 positions match TRBD1. The CDR3 length is 15 residues. With 5 bases clipped from V and 8 bases from J, the junction kept 9 bases outside the gene matches. CDR1 and CDR2 (germline): SGHTA, FQGNSA.

This clonotype was found once. A much more abundant neighbour one base away suggests this may be a read error. V and J are TRBV6-5 and TRBJ2-4; no clear D. The CDR3 contains 15 residues. CDR1 and CDR2 (germline): MNHEY, SVGAGI. The V and J ends lost 2 bases and 4 bases respectively, with 12 bases between them. CDR3 bases: TGTGCCAGCAGTTACGGCGTGGGCCGTAAAAACATTCAGTACTTC. Protein: CASSYGVGRKNIQYF.

The rearrangement uses TRBV6-6 and TRBJ2-1; 12 nucleotides align to TRBD2. V shed 0 bases and J 6 bases; nucleotides not matched to a gene: 3. CDR3 size: 16 residues. Germline loops: CDR1 MNHNY, CDR2 SVGAGI (reference sequence). DNA of the CDR3: TGTGCCAGCAGTTACTCGGCTAGCGGGGGGGCCAATGAGCAGTTCTTC. It translates to CASSYSASGGANEQFF.

This clonotype was seen ten or more times. The rearrangement joins TRBV7-2 to TRBJ2-4, with 8 positions matching TRBD1. This CDR3 spans 14 amino acids. The germline gives CDR1 SGHTA, CDR2 FQGNSA. The trim removed 6 bases at V and 5 bases at J, leaving 6 bases unmatched. The CDR3 DNA sequence: TGTGCCAGCAGGCCCCCGACAGGGGAAAACATTCAGTACTTC. Residues: CASRPPTGENIQYF.

This clonotype was seen only a few times. In DNA, the CDR3 is TGTGCCACCGAACAGGGCTACGAGCAGTACTTC. The encoded protein is CATEQGYEQYF. The chain recombines TRBV6-5 with TRBJ2-7; D is perhaps TRBD1 (6 bases). Germline CDR1 MNHEY, CDR2 SVGAGI. V lost 10 bases to trimming and J lost 3 bases, with 10 bases between them. The CDR3 runs to 11 residues.

The V gene is TRBV9, the J gene TRBJ2-3; TRBD1 matches at 8 bases. The germline V gene has CDR1 SGDLS and CDR2 YYNGEE. V lost 6 bases to trimming and J lost 3 bases; unmatched junction nucleotides: 9. The CDR3 consists of 15 residues. The CDR3 DNA reads as TGTGCCAGCACCTTCGGACAGGGTAGGACAGATACGCAGTATTTT. This codes for CASTFGQGRTDTQYF.

This clonotype was counted many times. This rearrangement joins TRBV6-2 or TRBV6-3 to TRBJ2-3; 7 bases are a match to TRBD2. Germline values: CDR1 MNHEY, CDR2 SVGEGT. The junction had 10 bases not matched to a gene; V was cut back by 6 bases and J by 4 bases. The length of the CDR3 is 15 residues. In nucleotides, the CDR3 is TGTGCCAGCAGCGGGAGGCGGTCAGACGCAGATACGCAGTATTTT. It yields the protein CASSGRRSDADTQYF.

A remark on this clonotype: A single base separates this from a much larger clone, so it may be a read error. CDR3 amino acids: CASIPFGQGDGELFF. CDR3 bases: TGTGCCAGCATCCCCTTTGGGCAGGGTGACGGGGAGCTGTTTTTT. The chain is built from TRBV7-3 and TRBJ2-2; TRBD1 is a possible D gene (5 bases). Per the germline V gene, CDR1 is SGHTA and CDR2 is FQGTGA. Trimming removed 7 bases from V and 7 bases from J, with 19 bases in between. The CDR3 totals 15 residues.

This chain links TRBV11-2 with TRBJ2-3; 10 nucleotides match TRBD1. With 5 bases clipped from V and 6 bases from J, the junction kept 8 bases outside the gene matches. The CDR3 spans 15 residues. Germline V gene data show CDR1 as SGHAT and CDR2 as FQNNGV. The chain's CDR3 is CASSLRQGAGDTQYF. The CDR3 bases are TGTGCCAGCAGCCTACGACAGGGGGCAGGGGATACGCAGTATTTT.

V usage is TRBV7-8 and J usage is TRBJ1-5; D gene uncertain. The CDR3 contains 13 residues. From germline, CDR1 is SGHVS and CDR2 FQNEAQ. Trimming pared 9 bases from V and 3 bases from J, leaving 12 bases between. The CDR3 spells CASRAGPNQPQHF. The CDR3 region has the DNA TGTGCCAGTCGGGCCGGACCCAATCAGCCCCAGCATTTT.

This clonotype came up many times. The chain is built from TRBV4-3 and TRBJ1-1; D is perhaps TRBD1 (6 bases). Trimming removed 0 bases from V and 3 bases from J, with 14 bases in between. CDR1 is LGHNA, CDR2 YSLEER, per germline. This CDR3 has 16 residues. Here the CDR3 DNA reads TGCGCCAGCAGCCAAGACTCCGACAGGAGGGACACTGAAGCTTTCTTT. Translation: CASSQDSDRRDTEAFF.

J is TRBJ1-1 and V is TRBV7-2; D gene uncertain. Per germline, CDR1 SGHTA and CDR2 FQGNSA. CDR3 length: 11 amino acids. Trimming took 5 bases from V and 11 from J, leaving 12 bases between them. The CDR3 region has the DNA TGTGCCAGCAGCGTCGGGCCTGGGGCTTTCTTT. Translated, it gives CASSVGPGAFF.

The chain is built from TRBV7-2 and TRBJ1-2; no definite D call. The CDR3 spans 14 residues. CDR1 and CDR2 from the germline V gene are SGHTA and FQGNSA. The V and J ends lost 2 bases and 7 bases respectively, with 14 bases between them. The CDR3 here is CASSLSAGEGGYTF. CDR3 nucleotides: TGTGCCAGCAGCTTAAGTGCCGGAGAGGGTGGCTACACCTTC.

This chain uses TRBV2 with TRBJ1-4; D is uncertain. The CDR3 has 15 residues. Germline V gene lookup returns CDR1 SNHLY and CDR2 FYNNEI. The ends were cut back, 6 bases at V and 8 bases at J, with 19 bases in the middle. The CDR3: CASSGRSFSQEKLFF. The CDR3 nucleotides read TGTGCCAGCAGCGGCCGGAGTTTTTCGCAGGAAAAACTGTTTTTT.

In its sample, this clonotype was seen a few times. This chain joins TRBV6-1 and TRBJ2-1; tentatively, D is TRBD2 (6 bases). Deletions cut 3 bases from V and 4 bases from J, with 16 bases between. Germline loops: CDR1 MNHNS, CDR2 SASEGT. The CDR3 spans 16 residues. The CDR3 bases are TGTGCCAGCAGTGATAGGGCGGGATTAATTTACAATGAGCAGTTCTTC. Translated, it gives CASSDRAGLIYNEQFF.

This clonotype appeared a few times. The chain uses TRBV5-1 and TRBJ2-5; D is unresolved. The CDR3 contains 14 residues. V was clipped by 4 bases and J by 2 bases, with 12 bases between them. Germline values: CDR1 SGHRS, CDR2 YFSETQ. CDR3 sequence: CASSPTAAQETQYF. The CDR3, as DNA: TGCGCCAGCAGCCCGACGGCGGCGCAAGAGACCCAGTACTTC.

This clonotype was observed a handful of times. The V and J genes are TRBV6-5 and TRBJ1-2; D may be TRBD1 (5 bases). Germline loops: CDR1 MNHEY, CDR2 SVGAGI. The CDR3 extends over 15 amino acids. The V gene lost 6 bases and the J gene lost 4 bases, with 18 bases spanning the gap. CDR3 DNA: TGTGCCAGCAGAGAACTGGGGGAGAACCTCTATGGCTACACCTTC. Translation gives CASRELGENLYGYTF.

This clonotype was observed a few times. This chain joins TRBV14 and TRBJ2-2; D is unresolved. Germline-derived CDR1 and CDR2 are SGHDN and FVKESK. The CDR3 length is 16 residues. V was clipped by 2 bases and J by 0 bases, with 10 bases between them. CDR3: CASSQSWKTNTGELFF. CDR3 nucleotides: TGTGCCAGCAGCCAATCATGGAAAACGAACACCGGGGAGCTGTTTTTT.

Many counts were recorded for this clonotype. This chain uses TRBV5-1 with TRBJ1-1; D is possibly TRBD1 (5 bases). This CDR3 has 14 residues. V was cut by 7 bases and J by 2 bases, with 15 bases left in between. The germline CDR1 and CDR2 sequences are SGHRS and YFSETQ. The CDR3 region has the DNA TGCGCCAGCGGGGGGGGATCGTCCAACACTGAAGCTTTCTTT. It translates to CASGGGSSNTEAFF.